These T cell receptor beta chains were read from a single sample in a study of CD8 T cells in Susac syndrome. MiXCR was run by TCRdb on the immunoSEQ multiplex PCR reads, yielding one entry per CDR3 protein. The repertoire consists of approximately 260,000 distinct CDR3 sequences, with around 96% occurring once and the leading ten covering 0.1%. The sample was CD4+ T cells from PBMCs. These receptors were obtained from a human donor with Susac syndrome. Both conserved end residues are part of each CDR3. The D gene is left open where the match is weak. The size entry is marked missing in some rows and otherwise reads once, few, many or a size class.

j_gene,abundance,d_gene,v_gene,CDR3nt,CDR3aa
TRBJ2-5,-,-,TRBV9,TGTGCCAGCAGCGTAGAGCCCCACGGAGTGGGAGTGGACTTC,CASSVEPHGVGVDF
TRBJ1-3,-,-,TRBV30,TGTGCCTGGAGTGCGACACGCGGAAACACCATATATTTT,CAWSATRGNTIYF
TRBJ2-7,-,TRBD1,TRBV3-1,TGTGCCAGCAGCCGCCCGATACAGGGGGGAACCTACGAGCAGTACTTC,CASSRPIQGGTYEQYF
TRBJ1-5,-,-,TRBV20-1,TGCAGTGCCCTCGGCGGGGGGAATCAGCCCCAGCATTTT,CSALGGGNQPQHF
TRBJ2-1,-,-,TRBV27,TGTGCCAGCAGACGACACCCCAATGAGCAGTTCTTC,CASRRHPNEQFF
TRBJ2-7,once,TRBD1,TRBV4-1,TGCGCCAGCAGCCAAGAGGGGGACAGGGGGCGAGCCTTC,CASSQEGDRGRAF
TRBJ2-1,-,-,TRBV30,TGTGCCTGGAACACGTACAATGAGCAGTTCTTC,CAWNTYNEQFF
TRBJ2-1,-,-,TRBV5-1,TGCGCCAGCAGCCAAGGGACGGTGAGCTCCTACAATGAGCAGTTCTTC,CASSQGTVSSYNEQFF
TRBJ2-3,-,-,TRBV20-1,TGCAGTGCTAGAGACAAGACTAGCACAGATACGCAGTATTTT,CSARDKTSTDTQYF
TRBJ1-5,-,-,TRBV12-3/TRBV12-4,TGTGCCAGCAGTTTAGGACGGTTTAGCAATCAGCCCCAGCATTTT,CASSLGRFSNQPQHF
TRBJ2-7,-,-,TRBV23-1,TGCGCCAGCAGTCAACCTGACAGAGAGCAGTACTTC,CASSQPDREQYF
TRBJ2-7,-,-,TRBV27,TGTGCCAGCAGTCCTCATTTCGAGGTTGGAGCCAGATTCTACGAGCAGTACTTC,CASSPHFEVGARFYEQYF
TRBJ1-1,-,-,TRBV28,TGTGCCAGCAGTTTGGGCAGTCGGAACACTGAAGCTTTCTTT,CASSLGSRNTEAFF